This T cell receptor (beta chain) comes out of a study of post-analysis software for immune sequencing data. The CDR3 has 14 residues. CDR1 and CDR2 (germline): SQVTM, ANQGSEA. Trimming cost V 1 base and J 3 bases; bases outside gene matches: 3. Regarding the study as a whole: Five TRBV segments were significantly more frequent in patients than in controls. TRBV5-6, TRBV5-1 and TRBV20-1 were among these segments. Batch-mates among the samples co-clustered strongly by F measure.

With regard to this clonotype: Its cognate antigen is unknown.

Libraries were made from TCR beta cDNA, and they carried unique molecular identifiers. Approximately 500,000 cDNA molecules were recovered from an input of 1 to 10 million T cells. TCRdb processed the PCR reads anew with MiXCR; each CDR3 protein has one entry. The sample contains hundreds of thousands of distinct CDR3 sequences, roughly 47% of which appear only once. The sequence was collected from a girl aged 5 to 17 with multiple sclerosis. This chain links TRBV29-1 with TRBJ2-5; TRBD1 matches 9 bases. Input material: blood. In DNA form, the CDR3 reads TGCAGCGTTGAAGGGACAGGGGAGGAAGAGACCCAGTACTTC. This encodes CSVEGTGEEETQYF. The full variable domain, with the rest looked up from reference TRBV29-1 and TRBJ2-5, is SAVISQKPSRDICQRGTSLTIQCQVDSQVTMMFWYRQQPGQSLTLIATANQGSEATYESGFVIDKFPISRPNLTFSTLTVSNMSPEDSSIYLCSVEGTGEEETQYFGPGTRLLVL.